This T cell receptor (beta chain) was profiled in a study of T cell responses to AZD1222 COVID-19 vaccine. Points from the study as a whole: White British donors predominated, females outnumbered males, and clonal diversity was possibly underestimated.

Measured with immunoSEQ multiplex PCR; TCRdb has only the in-frame clones, and not every one. This repertoire shows about 140,000 clones, around 90% found once; its top ten account for just over 3%. About this clone: Its matching antigen is unknown.

V dropped 0 bases and J dropped 5; count of bases not matched to a gene: 3. The CDR3 has 15 residues. Germline V CDR1 and CDR2: KGHSH, LQKENI. This sequence originates from an adult in good health. Here the sequenced sample was peripheral blood, taken on day 0 of AZD1222 vaccination. This chain uses TRBV18 with TRBJ2-5; TRBD2 matches 10 bases. The chain's CDR3 is CASSPPEREGETQYF. In DNA form, the CDR3 reads TGTGCCAGCTCACCACCGGAGCGGGAGGGCGAGACCCAGTACTTC.